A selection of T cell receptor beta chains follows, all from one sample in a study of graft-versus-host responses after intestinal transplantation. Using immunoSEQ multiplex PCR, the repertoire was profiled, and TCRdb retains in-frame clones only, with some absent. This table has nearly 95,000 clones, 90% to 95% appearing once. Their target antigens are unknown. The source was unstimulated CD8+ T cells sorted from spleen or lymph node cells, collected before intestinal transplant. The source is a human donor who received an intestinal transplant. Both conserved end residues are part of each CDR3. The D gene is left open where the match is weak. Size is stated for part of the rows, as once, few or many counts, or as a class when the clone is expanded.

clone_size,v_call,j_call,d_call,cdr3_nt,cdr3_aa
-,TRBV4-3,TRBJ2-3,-,TGCGCCAGCAGCCAAGACCCAGGTTCATTGCTCCAGGGAACAGATACGCAGTATTTT,CASSQDPGSLLQGTDTQYF
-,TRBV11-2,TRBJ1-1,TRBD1,TGTGCCAGCAGCTTAGGGGGACAGACCGAAGCTTTCTTT,CASSLGGQTEAFF
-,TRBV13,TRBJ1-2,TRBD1,TGTGCCAGCAGCTTAGGTCCGGGACAGGGAAACCTTAACTATGGCTACACCTTC,CASSLGPGQGNLNYGYTF
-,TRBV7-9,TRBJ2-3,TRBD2,TGTGCCAGCAGCTTAGTAGCGGGGGGTGTGGCGCAGTATTTT,CASSLVAGGVAQYF
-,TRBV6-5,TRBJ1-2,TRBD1,TGTGCCAGCAGTTACTCACCTGGGACAGAGTATGGCTACACCTTC,CASSYSPGTEYGYTF
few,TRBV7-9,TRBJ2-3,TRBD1,TGTGCCAGCAGCCCCCCGGGACAGGGGGTGTCAGATACGCAGTATTTT,CASSPPGQGVSDTQYF
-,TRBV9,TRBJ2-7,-,TGTGTCAGCAGCGTAGGGGACACCTACGAGCAGTACTTC,CVSSVGDTYEQYF
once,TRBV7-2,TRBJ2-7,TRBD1,TGTGCCAGCAGCCGACCCATTGACAGGGTCTCCTACGAGCAGTACTTC,CASSRPIDRVSYEQYF
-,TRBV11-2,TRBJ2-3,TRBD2,TGTGCCAGCAGCCAAGGGACTAGCTCCACAGATACGCAGTATTTT,CASSQGTSSTDTQYF
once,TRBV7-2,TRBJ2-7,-,TGTGCCAGCAGCTTAGCTGGCCAGGCCTACGAGCAGTACTTC,CASSLAGQAYEQYF
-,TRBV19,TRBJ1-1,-,TGTGCCAGTAGTAACCGGGGTGAGGGAGACACTGAAGCTTTCTTT,CASSNRGEGDTEAFF
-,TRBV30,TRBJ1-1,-,TGTGCCTGGTACCCGGGGGGAATAGCTGAAGCTTTCTTT,CAWYPGGIAEAFF
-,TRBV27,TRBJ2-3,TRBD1,TGTGCCAGCAGTTCGTCAGGGGGCTACGGCACAGATACGCAGTATTTT,CASSSSGGYGTDTQYF
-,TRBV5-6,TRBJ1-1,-,TGTGCCAGCAGCTCCCCAAGTCGACACGGGGACACTGAAGCTTTCTTT,CASSSPSRHGDTEAFF
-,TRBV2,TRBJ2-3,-,TGTGCCAGCCGGGACTTGGGCACAGATACGCAGTATTTT,CASRDLGTDTQYF
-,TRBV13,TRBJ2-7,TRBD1,TGTGCCAGCAGCTTCTCGGACAGGGCCTCCTACGAGCAGTACTTC,CASSFSDRASYEQYF
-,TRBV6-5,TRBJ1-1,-,TGTGCCAGCAGCCCATTTAGGGGAGGAGCTTTCTTT,CASSPFRGGAFF
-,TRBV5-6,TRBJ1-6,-,TGTGCCAGCAGCGGGGGACTTTCGATCGGGGCCCTCCACTTT,CASSGGLSIGALHF
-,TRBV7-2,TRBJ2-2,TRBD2,TGTGCCAGCAGCCCCATCCAGCGGGGGGCCGGGGAGCTGTTTTTT,CASSPIQRGAGELFF
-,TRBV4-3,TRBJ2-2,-,TGCGCCAGCAGCCAAGATAACAGGGAGTGGGGGGAGCTGTTTTTT,CASSQDNREWGELFF
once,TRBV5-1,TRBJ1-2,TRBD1,TGCGCCAGCAGCTTGGGACAGGGGGCGAATGGCTACACCTTC,CASSLGQGANGYTF
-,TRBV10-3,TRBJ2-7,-,TGTGCCATTTTGACAGATAACTCCTACGAGCAGTACTTC,CAILTDNSYEQYF
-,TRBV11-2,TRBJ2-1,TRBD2,TGTGCCAGCAGCTTTTCTAGCGGGGAGTACAATGAGCAGTTCTTC,CASSFSSGEYNEQFF
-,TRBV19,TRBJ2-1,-,TGTGCCAGTAGTATAATCGGGGGACTCGATGAGCAGTTCTTC,CASSIIGGLDEQFF
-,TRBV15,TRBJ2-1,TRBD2,TGTGCCACCAGCAGACAGCGGGGGGGGACCAATGAGCAGTTCTTC,CATSRQRGGTNEQFF
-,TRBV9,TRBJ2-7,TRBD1,TGTGCCAGCAGCGTAGAGGACAGGGTCTCCGAGCAGTACTTC,CASSVEDRVSEQYF
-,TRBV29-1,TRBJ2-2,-,TGCAGCGTCACGTCGTCGGGGATTACGACCGGGGAGCTGTTTTTT,CSVTSSGITTGELFF
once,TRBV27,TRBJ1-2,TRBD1,TGTGCCAGCAGTCTCACCGGGACAGGCGGACCCAGTGGCTACACCTTC,CASSLTGTGGPSGYTF
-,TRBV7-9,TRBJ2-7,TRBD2,TGTGCCAGCAGCTTAGCTATAGCGGGGCACGAGCAGTACTTC,CASSLAIAGHEQYF
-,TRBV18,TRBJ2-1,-,TGTGCCAGCTCACCTGGCGAAAGGAGACTAGATGTCAATGAGCAGTTCTTC,CASSPGERRLDVNEQFF
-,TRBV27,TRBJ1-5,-,TGTGCCAGCAACGACAGCCCTAATCAGCCCCAGCATTTT,CASNDSPNQPQHF
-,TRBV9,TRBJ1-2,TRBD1,TGTGCCAGCAGCGACAGTCTAGGGGGCGACTACACCTTC,CASSDSLGGDYTF
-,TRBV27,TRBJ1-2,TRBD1,TGTGCCAGCAGTTCGGGACAGGGCCCCCTTAACTATGGCTACACCTTC,CASSSGQGPLNYGYTF
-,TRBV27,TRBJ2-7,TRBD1,TGTGCCAGCCAGGCGGGGACAGGGACTTACGAGCAGTACTTC,CASQAGTGTYEQYF
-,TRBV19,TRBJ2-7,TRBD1,TGTGCCAGTAGTGCACAGGGGTTTGCCTACGAGCAGTACTTC,CASSAQGFAYEQYF
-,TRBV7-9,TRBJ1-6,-,TGTGCCAGCAGCCCTTCGTCCCTCGATTCACCCCTCCACTTT,CASSPSSLDSPLHF
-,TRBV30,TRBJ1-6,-,TGTGCCTGGAGTGAAAGGAGCTCCTATAATTCACCCCTCCACTTT,CAWSERSSYNSPLHF
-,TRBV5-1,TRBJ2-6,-,TGCGCCAGCACCTGGGACTCAGGCTCTGGGGCCAACGTCCTGACTTTC,CASTWDSGSGANVLTF
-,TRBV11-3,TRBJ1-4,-,TGTGCCAGCAGCCTCAGGGGCGAAGGAGAAAAACTGTTTTTT,CASSLRGEGEKLFF
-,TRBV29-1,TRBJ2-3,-,TGCAGCGTTGAAGTAACTCCTAGCACAGATACGCAGTATTTT,CSVEVTPSTDTQYF
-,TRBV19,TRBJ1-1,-,TGTGCCAGTAGTATTTCCGGGGAGGCGAACACTGAAGCTTTCTTT,CASSISGEANTEAFF
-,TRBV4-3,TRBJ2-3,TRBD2,TGCGCCACTTCCCATAGCGGGGAGCTAGATACGCAGTATTTT,CATSHSGELDTQYF
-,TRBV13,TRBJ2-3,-,TGTGCCAGCAGCTTGGCTGCGACGGGGTTAACAGATACGCAGTATTTT,CASSLAATGLTDTQYF
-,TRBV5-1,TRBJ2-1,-,TGCGCCAGCAGCGAGCGGTTAAGCTCCTACAATGAGCAGTTCTTC,CASSERLSSYNEQFF
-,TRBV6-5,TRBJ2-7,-,TGTGCCGGAGAATACGAGCAGTACTTC,CAGEYEQYF
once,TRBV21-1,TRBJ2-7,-,TGTGCCAGCAGCAAAGAATACCGGGACAGGGGAACTTGTGAGCAGTACTTC,CASSKEYRDRGTCEQYF
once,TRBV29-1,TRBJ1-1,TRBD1,TGCAGCGTTACAGGGGCAGGGACTGAAGCTTTCTTT,CSVTGAGTEAFF
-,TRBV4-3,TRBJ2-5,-,TGCGCCAGCAGCGGGTTCCACAGGGTTCAGGAGACCCAGTACTTC,CASSGFHRVQETQYF
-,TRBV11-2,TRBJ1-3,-,TGTGCCAGCAGCTTAGATCAGGAGGGCTGGGGAAACACCATATATTTT,CASSLDQEGWGNTIYF
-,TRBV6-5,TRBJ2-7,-,TGTGTCTCGGCAGGGTCCTCCTACGAGCAGTACTTC,CVSAGSSYEQYF